One sample yielded the 12 T cell receptor beta chains listed below, sequenced in a study of molecular identifiers for immune sequencing clone quantification. TCRdb processed the PCR reads anew with MiXCR; each CDR3 protein has one entry. The data hold about 640,000 distinct CDR3 sequences, with about 20% observed a single time. Sequenced input: naive CD8+ T cells from blood, with Jurkat cell RNA spiked in. The subset denotes: FACS-sorted CD8+CD4-CCR7+CD45RA+ naive T cells. The source of these receptors is a human donor in good health. Some libraries in this study had Jurkat cell RNA spiked in.

This clonotype was seen only a few times. This may be a read error: a much more frequent sequence differs by one nucleotide. The rearrangement joins TRBV29-1 to TRBJ1-4, with unresolved D. The CDR3 loop spans 12 amino acids. The germline V gene encodes CDR1 SQVTM and CDR2 ANQGSEA. In DNA, the CDR3 is TGCAACGTTGTGGAATCAAATGAAAAACTGTTTTTT. Translating it yields CNVVESNEKLFF.

The table lists this clonotype with a few counts. The chain joins TRBV28 to TRBJ1-4; the D gene is possibly TRBD1 (6 bases). CDR1 and CDR2 (germline): MDHEN, SYDVKM. Trimming took 6 bases from V and 7 from J, leaving 18 bases between them. The CDR3 loop spans 15 amino acids. CDR3 sequence: CASRSQGGLSEKLFF. For the CDR3, the DNA is TGTGCCAGCAGATCACAGGGTGGATTGAGTGAAAAACTGTTTTTT.

A note on this clonotype: One base away lies a much larger clone, so this may be a sequencing read error. CDR3 in DNA: TGTGCCAGCAGCTTAGGGTCTGCAGGGTTGATTTTCAACGAGCAGTACTTC. Its translation is CASSLGSAGLIFNEQYF. The chain is built from TRBV7-8 and TRBJ2-7; TRBD1 is a possible D gene (5 bases). Germline V gives CDR1 SGHVS, CDR2 FQNEAQ. The V end lost 1 base, the J end lost 5 bases, and 21 bases lay between the germline ends. The CDR3 totals 17 residues.

This clonotype was detected many times. The chain carries TRBV4-3 and TRBJ2-3, with D possibly being TRBD2 (6 bases). Germline-derived CDR1 and CDR2 are LGHNA and YSLEER. Deletions cut 0 bases from V and 1 base from J, with 8 bases between. The length of the CDR3 is 15 residues. CDR3 coding DNA: TGCGCCAGCAGCCAAGATCGCGGGGGCACAGATACGCAGTATTTT. Its translation: CASSQDRGGTDTQYF.

This clonotype was found many times. This rearrangement joins TRBV5-4 to TRBJ1-1; a weak D match, TRBD1 (6 bases). The V end lost 7 bases, the J end lost 5 bases, and 12 bases lay between the germline ends. The length of the CDR3 is 12 residues. Looked up from germline, CDR1 is SGHNT and CDR2 is YYREEE (reference sequence). The CDR3 DNA is TGTGCCAGCCGGGGGACACGGACTGAAGCTTTCTTT. It is translated as CASRGTRTEAFF.

This clonotype was detected many times. The CDR3 here is CASSLSLNSGQLNTEAFF. In DNA form, the CDR3 reads TGTGCCAGCAGCTTATCTCTCAACTCCGGACAGTTAAACACTGAAGCTTTCTTT. The chain uses TRBV7-2 and TRBJ1-1; TRBD1 might be the D (6 bases). V gave up 2 bases and J gave up 2 bases, with 21 bases separating them. CDR1 is SGHTA and CDR2 is FQGNSA in the germline V gene. The CDR3 runs to 18 residues.

This chain uses TRBV4-2 with TRBJ2-1; 12 nucleotides line up with TRBD2. V trimming: 3 bases; J trimming: 4 bases; junction bases outside the gene matches: 13. This CDR3 comprises 19 residues. Per germline, CDR1 LGHNA and CDR2 YNFKEQ. As DNA, the CDR3 is TGTGCCAGCAGCCAGCGGCTAGCGGGAGGGGCCCCTGCTTACAATGAGCAGTTCTTC. Residues: CASSQRLAGGAPAYNEQFF.

Ten or more counts support this clonotype. J is TRBJ2-2 and V is TRBV13; D remains ambiguous. This CDR3 is 11 amino acids long. Germline assignment: CDR1 PRHDT and CDR2 FYEKMQ (reference sequence). V gave up 8 bases and J gave up 7 bases, with 8 bases separating them. The CDR3 DNA follows: TGTGCCAGCGGTCGGTACGGGGAGCTGTTTTTT. It encodes CASGRYGELFF.

This clonotype was detected many times. V gene TRBV29-1 combines with J gene TRBJ2-7, with TRBD1 identical over 7 bases. CDR1 and CDR2 from the germline V gene are SQVTM and ANQGSEA. This CDR3 spans 13 amino acids. J lost 4 bases, V lost 6 bases, and 9 bases had no gene match. Written as DNA, the CDR3 is TGCAGCGTCGGGACAGCTCGAAGGTACGAGCAGTACTTC. Protein product: CSVGTARRYEQYF.

Turning to this clonotype: Germline is not matched at one junction end, which may reflect a read error. The chain recombines TRBV7-9 with TRBJ2-7, with D possibly called TRBD1 or TRBD2 (5 bases each). Germline assignment: CDR1 SEHNR and CDR2 FQNEAQ (reference sequence). The CDR3 spans 15 residues. CDR3 residues: CASSLDRQDKGGQCF. DNA of the CDR3: TGTGCCAGCAGCTTAGATCGTCAGGACAAGGGCGGGCAGTGCTTC. The variable domain in full, completed from reference TRBV7-9 and TRBJ2-7, reads DTGVSQNPRHKITKRGQNVTFRCDPISEHNRLYWYRQTLGQGPEFLTYFQNEAQLEKSRLLSDRFSAERPKGSFSTLEIQRTEQGDSAMYLCASSLDRQDKGGQCFGPGTRLTVT.

In the case of this clonotype: Given a much more abundant clone one base away, this may be a read error. The rearrangement joins TRBV20-1 to TRBJ2-2, with TRBD1 as a possible D gene (5 bases). Germline V lookup: CDR1 DFQATT, CDR2 SNEGSKA (reference sequence). The CDR3 has 15 residues. The chain's CDR3 is CGARVQGKNTGELFF. DNA of the CDR3: TGCGGTGCTAGAGTCCAGGGCAAGAACACCGGGGAGCTGTTTTTT.

The rearrangement uses TRBV28 and TRBJ2-5; 8 bases match TRBD2. The germline gives CDR1 MDHEN, CDR2 SYDVKM. The V segment lost 5 bases and the J segment 4 bases; nucleotides outside the gene matches: 15. This CDR3 comprises 17 residues. CDR3 amino acids: CASSNALGVAGRETQYF. The CDR3, as DNA: TGTGCCAGCAGTAATGCCCTGGGCGTAGCGGGAAGAGAGACCCAGTACTTC.